This TCR beta chain derives from a study of T cells in Graves' hyperthyroidism and ophthalmopathy. Among the patients, aged 18 to 65, hyperthyroidism was newly diagnosed and had lasted under 2 months. PBMCs were obtained from under 13 ml fresh peripheral blood. Researchers took RNA transcripts and amplified the TCR beta CDR3 regions from them. The HTBI primer set served for first-round RT-PCR of the TCR CDR3. TCRdb processed the multiplex PCR reads anew with MiXCR; each CDR3 protein has one entry. Seen here are fewer than 350,000 distinct CDR3 sequences, roughly 15% observed once, and the top ten hold roughly 8.2%. The V gene's germline CDR1 is SGHAT and CDR2 FQNNGV. The CDR3 is 13 residues long. With 0 bases removed from V and 7 bases from J, the gap between germline ends came to 9 bases. This clonotype came up many times.

The chain uses TRBV11-2 and TRBJ2-5; no definite D call. The TCR was taken from a woman in her thirties or forties with Graves' hyperthyroidism. The sequenced material came from blood. The CDR3 loop reads CASSLDPWGTQYF. CDR3 DNA: TGTGCCAGCAGCTTAGATCCGTGGGGGACCCAGTACTTC. Filled out from reference TRBV11-2 and TRBJ2-5, the complete variable domain reads EAGVAQSPRYKIIEKRQSVAFWCNPISGHATLYWYQQILGQGPKLLIQFQNNGVVDDSQLPKDRFSAERLKGVDSTLKIQPAKLEDSAVYLCASSLDPWGTQYFGPGTRLLVL.